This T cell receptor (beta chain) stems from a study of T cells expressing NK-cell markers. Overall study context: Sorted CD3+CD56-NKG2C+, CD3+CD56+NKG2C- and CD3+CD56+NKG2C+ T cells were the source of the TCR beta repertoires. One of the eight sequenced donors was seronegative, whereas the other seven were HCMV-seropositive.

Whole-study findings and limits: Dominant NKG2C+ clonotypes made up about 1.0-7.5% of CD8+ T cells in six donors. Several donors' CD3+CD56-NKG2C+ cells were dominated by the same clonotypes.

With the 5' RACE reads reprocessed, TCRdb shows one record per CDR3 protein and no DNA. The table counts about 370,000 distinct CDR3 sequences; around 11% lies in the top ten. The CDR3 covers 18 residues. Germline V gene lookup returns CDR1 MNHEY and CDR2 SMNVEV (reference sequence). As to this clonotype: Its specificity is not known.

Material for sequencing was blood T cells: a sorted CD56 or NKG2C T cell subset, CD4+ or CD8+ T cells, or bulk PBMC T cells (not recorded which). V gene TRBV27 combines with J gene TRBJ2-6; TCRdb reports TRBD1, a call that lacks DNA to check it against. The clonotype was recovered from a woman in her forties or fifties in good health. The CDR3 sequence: CASTQRTGGVSGANVLTF.